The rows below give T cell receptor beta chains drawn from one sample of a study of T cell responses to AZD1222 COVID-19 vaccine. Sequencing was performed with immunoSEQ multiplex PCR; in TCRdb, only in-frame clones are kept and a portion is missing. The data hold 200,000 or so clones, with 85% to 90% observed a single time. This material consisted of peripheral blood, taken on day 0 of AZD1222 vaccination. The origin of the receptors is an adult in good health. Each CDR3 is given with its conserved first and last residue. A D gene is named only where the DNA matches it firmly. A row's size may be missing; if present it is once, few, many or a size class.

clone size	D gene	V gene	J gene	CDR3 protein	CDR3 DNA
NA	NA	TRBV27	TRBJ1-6	CASSFLGAGSGSPLHF	TGTGCCAGCAGTTTCCTCGGTGCAGGTTCGGGTTCACCCCTCCACTTT
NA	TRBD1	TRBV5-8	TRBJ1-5	CASSSNNRDRGNQPQHF	TGTGCCAGCAGCTCAAATAACCGGGACAGGGGAAACCAGCCCCAGCATTTT
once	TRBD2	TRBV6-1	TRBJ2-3	CASSEEKAGATTDTQYF	TGTGCCAGCAGTGAGGAGAAAGCGGGGGCAACCACAGATACGCAGTATTTT
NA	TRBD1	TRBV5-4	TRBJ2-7	CASSLDRGPYEQYF	TGTGCCAGCAGCTTGGACAGGGGGCCCTACGAGCAGTACTTC
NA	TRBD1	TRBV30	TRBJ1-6	CAWRGTGANSPLHF	TGTGCCTGGAGGGGGACAGGGGCGAATTCACCCCTCCACTTT
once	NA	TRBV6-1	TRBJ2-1	CASSEEGTPGRYNEQFF	TGTGCCAGCAGTGAAGAGGGGACTCCGGGCCGTTACAATGAGCAGTTCTTC
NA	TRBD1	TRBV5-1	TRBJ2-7	CASSLLQGATYEQYF	TGCGCCAGCAGCTTACTACAGGGGGCTACCTACGAGCAGTACTTC
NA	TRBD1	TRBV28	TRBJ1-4	CASSPPGQGFIEKLFF	TGTGCCAGCAGTCCTCCGGGACAGGGGTTTATAGAAAAACTGTTTTTT
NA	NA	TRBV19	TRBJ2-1	CASSIRGSTNYNEQFF	TGTGCCAGTAGTATCCGGGGGTCCACAAACTACAATGAGCAGTTCTTC
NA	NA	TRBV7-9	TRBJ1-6	CASSLLQGLNSPLHF	TGTGCCAGCAGCTTACTACAGGGTTTGAATTCACCCCTCCACTTT
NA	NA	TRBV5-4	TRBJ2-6	CASSSRSGANVLTF	TGTGCCAGCAGCTCGAGGTCTGGGGCCAACGTCCTGACTTTC
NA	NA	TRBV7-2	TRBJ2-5	CASSLAMRETQYF	TGTGCCAGCAGCTTGGCCATGCGAGAGACCCAGTACTTC
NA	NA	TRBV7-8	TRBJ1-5	CASSLDWGPQPQHF	TGTGCCAGCAGCTTAGACTGGGGGCCTCAGCCCCAGCATTTT
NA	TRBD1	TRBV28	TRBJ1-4	CASSFGQDNEKLFF	TGTGCCAGCAGTTTCGGACAGGATAATGAAAAACTGTTTTTT
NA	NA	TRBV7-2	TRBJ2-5	CASSFRVSFQETQYF	TGTGCCAGCAGCTTTCGGGTTAGCTTCCAAGAGACCCAGTACTTC
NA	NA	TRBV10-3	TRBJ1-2	CAIRGGQDYGYTF	TGTGCCATCAGGGGGGGCCAGGACTATGGCTACACCTTC
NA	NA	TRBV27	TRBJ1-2	CASSLRGAGYTF	TGTGCCAGCAGTTTACGAGGGGCTGGCTACACCTTC
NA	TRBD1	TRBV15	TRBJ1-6	CATSRDAGQGLPLHF	TGTGCCACCAGCAGAGATGCGGGACAGGGTTTGCCCCTCCACTTT
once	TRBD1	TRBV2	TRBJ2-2	CASSDLGQGPGELFF	TGTGCCAGCAGTGATTTGGGACAGGGGCCCGGGGAGCTGTTTTTT
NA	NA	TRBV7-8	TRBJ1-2	CASSLVRYGGYTF	TGTGCCAGCAGCTTAGTTCGGTATGGTGGCTACACCTTC
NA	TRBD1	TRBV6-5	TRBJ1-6	CASSYQGGNSPLHF	TGTGCCAGCAGTTATCAAGGGGGCAATTCACCCCTCCACTTT
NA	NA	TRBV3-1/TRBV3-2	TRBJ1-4	CASRRGSLNEKLFF	TGTGCCAGCAGAAGGGGCAGCTTAAATGAAAAACTGTTTTTT
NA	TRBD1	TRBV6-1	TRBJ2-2	CASSETGTVNTGELFF	TGTGCCAGCAGCGAAACCGGGACAGTCAACACCGGGGAGCTGTTTTTT
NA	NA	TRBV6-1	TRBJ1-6	CASSEAVPGFGNSPLHF	TGTGCCAGCAGTGAAGCGGTACCGGGGTTTGGTAATTCACCCCTCCACTTT
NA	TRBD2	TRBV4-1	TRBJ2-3	CASSQDPGLAASTDTQYF	TGCGCCAGCAGCCAAGATCCGGGCCTAGCGGCTAGCACAGATACGCAGTATTTT
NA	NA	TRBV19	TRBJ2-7	CASSILSGESYEQYF	TGTGCCAGTAGTATTCTTTCAGGGGAGTCCTACGAGCAGTACTTC
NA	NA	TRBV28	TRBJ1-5	CASSLSSGDGQPQHF	TGTGCCAGCAGTTTATCTTCAGGGGACGGTCAGCCCCAGCATTTT
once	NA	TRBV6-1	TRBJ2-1	CASSEVWGAAEQFF	TGTGCCAGCAGTGAAGTGTGGGGGGCCGCTGAGCAGTTCTTC
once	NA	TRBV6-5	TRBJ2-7	CASSYSGGEQYF	TGTGCCAGCAGTTACTCGGGTGGCGAGCAGTACTTC
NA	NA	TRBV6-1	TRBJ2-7	CASSEGPPATYEQYF	TGTGCCAGCAGTGAAGGGCCACCGGCTACCTACGAGCAGTACTTC
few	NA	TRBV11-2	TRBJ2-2	CASSLEHNTGELFF	TGTGCCAGCAGCCTCGAACACAACACCGGGGAGCTGTTTTTT
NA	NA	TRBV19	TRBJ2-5	CASSRWTQYF	TGTGCCAGTAGTCGCTGGACCCAGTACTTC
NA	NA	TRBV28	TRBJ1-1	CASSSWGLNTEAFF	TGTGCCAGCAGTTCATGGGGACTGAACACTGAAGCTTTCTTT
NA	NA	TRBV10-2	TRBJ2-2	CASSPLSVSGELFF	TGCGCCAGCAGTCCCCTGAGTGTAAGCGGGGAGCTGTTTTTT
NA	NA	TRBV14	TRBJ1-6	CASSQSQNSPLHF	TGTGCCAGCAGCCAATCACAGAATTCACCCCTCCACTTT
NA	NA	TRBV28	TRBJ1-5	CASSLYTKGNQPQHF	TGTGCCAGCAGTTTATATACTAAAGGCAATCAGCCCCAGCATTTT
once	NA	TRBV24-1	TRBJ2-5	CATSDWSAPERETQYF	TGTGCCACCAGTGATTGGTCGGCCCCGGAGCGGGAGACCCAGTACTTC
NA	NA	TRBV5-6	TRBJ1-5	CASSRGFSNQPQHF	TGTGCCAGCAGCAGGGGTTTTAGCAATCAGCCCCAGCATTTT
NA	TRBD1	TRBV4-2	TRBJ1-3	CASSQATGAGNTIYF	TGTGCCAGCAGCCAAGCGACAGGGGCAGGAAACACCATATATTTT
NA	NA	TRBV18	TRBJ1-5	CASSPRTDRNQPQHF	TGTGCCAGCTCACCACGAACAGATAGAAATCAGCCCCAGCATTTT
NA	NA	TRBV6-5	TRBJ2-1	CASSYEGVGYNEQFF	TGTGCCAGCAGTTACGAGGGGGTCGGATACAATGAGCAGTTCTTC
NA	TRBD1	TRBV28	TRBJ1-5	CASSFGDREGQPQHF	TGTGCCAGCAGTTTTGGAGACAGGGAGGGTCAGCCCCAGCATTTT
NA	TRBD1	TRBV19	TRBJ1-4	CASRGTGREKLFF	TGTGCCAGTAGAGGGACAGGGAGGGAAAAACTGTTTTTT
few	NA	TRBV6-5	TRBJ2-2	CASRYASNTGELFF	TGTGCCAGCCGTTACGCCTCTAATACCGGGGAGCTGTTTTTT
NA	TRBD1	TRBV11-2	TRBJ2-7	CASSPHGQGSTYEQYF	TGTGCCAGCAGCCCCCACGGACAGGGGTCTACTTACGAGCAGTACTTC
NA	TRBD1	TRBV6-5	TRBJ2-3	CASSYGPGQGTDTQYF	TGTGCCAGCAGTTACGGACCGGGACAGGGTACAGATACGCAGTATTTT
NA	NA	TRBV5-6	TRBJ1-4	CASSWRDGNEKLFF	TGTGCCAGCAGCTGGCGGGACGGTAATGAAAAACTGTTTTTT
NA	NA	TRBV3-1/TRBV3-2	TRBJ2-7	CASSQAIGGGYEQYF	TGTGCCAGCAGCCAAGCAATAGGGGGTGGCTACGAGCAGTACTTC
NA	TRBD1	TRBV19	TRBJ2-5	CASSISPGQGGETQYF	TGTGCCAGTAGTATATCTCCGGGACAGGGGGGAGAGACCCAGTACTTC